These 12 T cell receptor beta chains share one sample of origin, sequenced in a study of cytomegalovirus exposure and HLA in healthy donors. The study ran its PCR with 60 Vbeta and 13 Jbeta primers. Repertoires were generated with immunoSEQ multiplex PCR, while TCRdb's copy carries only in-frame clones and drops some. The table shows roughly 150,000 clones, with 80% occurring only once. Sequencing input: PBMCs. The receptors stem from a woman aged 35 to 49 in good health and CMV-seronegative.

This clone was picked up a small number of times. This chain uses TRBV6-4 with TRBJ2-3; 9 bases are a match to TRBD2. Per the germline V gene, CDR1 is MRHNA and CDR2 is SNTAGT. The CDR3 contains 15 residues. Trimming at V came to 4 bases and at J to 2 bases, leaving 4 bases not matched to a gene. The CDR3, as DNA: TGTGCCAGCAGTGGAAGCGGGAGGCCCACAGATACGCAGTATTTT. This sequence encodes CASSGSGRPTDTQYF.

This clone came up once. The CDR3 loop is CASSIDRVAGELFF. As DNA, the CDR3 is TGCGCCAGCAGCATTGACAGGGTTGCCGGGGAGCTGTTTTTT. The rearrangement uses TRBV5-1 and TRBJ2-2; the match to TRBD1 covers 7 bases. The CDR3 spans 14 residues. V trimming: 4 bases; J trimming: 6 bases; junction bases outside the gene matches: 6. Germline loops: CDR1 SGHRS, CDR2 YFSETQ.

The J gene is TRBJ2-2, the V gene TRBV9; 7 positions agree with TRBD2. Germline CDR1 and CDR2: SGDLS and YYNGEE. The CDR3 runs to 16 residues. The trim removed 0 bases at V and 2 bases at J, leaving 4 bases unmatched. The CDR3 loop is CASSVGASGNTGELFF. CDR3 in DNA: TGTGCCAGCAGCGTAGGGGCTAGCGGTAACACCGGGGAGCTGTTTTTT.

The chain carries TRBV7-2 and TRBJ2-7; no firm D call. The CDR3 is 13 amino acids. V lost 2 bases and J lost 2, with 7 bases in between. Germline-derived CDR1 and CDR2 are SGHTA and FQGNSA. The DNA for the CDR3 is TGTGCCAGCAGCTTAAATTTAGCCTACGAGCAGTACTTC. This translates into CASSLNLAYEQYF. The full variable domain, its missing parts supplied by reference TRBV7-2 and TRBJ2-7, is GAGVSQSPSNKVTEKGKDVELRCDPISGHTALYWYRQSLGQGLEFLIYFQGNSAPDKSGLPSDRFSAERTGGSVSTLTIQRTQQEDSAVYLCASSLNLAYEQYFGPGTRLTVT.

The count of this clone is one. This chain joins TRBV9 and TRBJ1-3; D may be TRBD1 (5 bases). CDR1 is SGDLS and CDR2 is YYNGEE in the germline V gene. The CDR3 is 14 residues long. V lost 0 bases, J lost 4 bases, and 8 bases lay in between. The chain's CDR3 is CASSVGGAGNTIYF. Here the CDR3 DNA reads TGTGCCAGCAGCGTAGGTGGGGCGGGAAACACCATATATTTT.

A word on this clone: At one end, the junction sequence differs from germline, possibly due to a read error. The DNA of the CDR3 is TGCAGCGTTGAAGGGGGCAGGGGTGGCTCTGGGGCCAACGGCCTGACTTTC. It is translated as CSVEGGRGGSGANGLTF. The chain employs TRBV29-1 and TRBJ2-6, with a possible D match to TRBD1 (6 bases). Germline lookup yields CDR1 SQVTM and CDR2 ANQGSEA. The CDR3 has 17 amino acids.

The chain joins TRBV5-1 to TRBJ2-2, with 7 bases fitting TRBD2. The J segment lost 1 base and the V segment lost 0 bases, leaving 0 bases of the junction unmatched. Per germline, CDR1 SGHRS and CDR2 YFSETQ. CDR3 size: 15 residues. CDR3 sequence: CASSLASGNTGELFF. The CDR3 bases are TGCGCCAGCAGCTTGGCTAGCGGGAACACCGGGGAGCTGTTTTTT.

The CDR3 spells CASRSGGSYGYTF. CDR3 nucleotides: TGTGCCAGCAGGTCAGGGGGTTCCTATGGCTACACCTTC. The chain has TRBV6-5 and TRBJ1-2, with TRBD1 matching 7 bases. Germline V CDR1 and CDR2: MNHEY, SVGAGI. Trimming removed 6 bases from V and 4 bases from J; junction bases left unmatched: 5. This CDR3 spans 13 amino acids.

This chain connects TRBV9 to TRBJ2-1; 13 bases are shared with TRBD2. Per germline, CDR1 SGDLS and CDR2 YYNGEE. V shed 0 bases, J shed 8 bases, and the junction held 8 bases outside the gene matches. CDR3 size: 17 residues. The chain's CDR3 is CASSVENGLAGVHEQFF. DNA of the CDR3: TGTGCCAGCAGCGTAGAAAATGGACTAGCGGGGGTTCATGAGCAGTTCTTC. Drawing the rest from reference TRBV9 and TRBJ2-1, the complete variable domain is DSGVTQTPKHLITATGQRVTLRCSPRSGDLSVYWYQQSLDQGLQFLIQYYNGEERAKGNILERFSAQQFPDLHSELNLSSLELGDSALYFCASSVENGLAGVHEQFFGPGTRLTVL.

This clone was detected only once. The chain is built from TRBV9 and TRBJ1-2; D unclear. This CDR3 spans 13 amino acids. V was cut by 3 bases and J by 6 bases, with 12 bases left in between. Germline CDR1 SGDLS, CDR2 YYNGEE. The CDR3 spells CASSASGDDGYTF. The CDR3 DNA reads as TGTGCCAGCAGCGCCTCAGGTGATGATGGCTACACCTTC.

This chain joins TRBV14 and TRBJ1-4, with D hard to call. Germline CDR1 reads SGHDN; CDR2 reads FVKESK. CDR3 size: 13 residues. With 4 bases removed from V and 3 bases from J, the gap between germline ends came to 6 bases. The DNA for the CDR3 is TGTGCCAGCAGCCGAGGCGCTAATGAAAAACTGTTTTTT. Its protein is CASSRGANEKLFF.

The rearrangement links TRBV28 to TRBJ1-2; the D is unclear. The CDR3 covers 15 residues. Per germline, CDR1 MDHEN and CDR2 SYDVKM. V gave up 0 bases and J gave up 3 bases, with 11 bases separating them. The CDR3 DNA follows: TGTGCCAGCAGTTTATGGGGCAACAGTCACTATGGCTACACCTTC. This translates into CASSLWGNSHYGYTF.